A selection of T cell receptor beta chains follows, all from one sample in a study of response to subunit inactivated influenza vaccine. TCRdb itself ran the RT-PCR reads through MiXCR, one entry per CDR3 protein. The sample lists about 190,000 distinct CDR3 sequences, around 14% occurring once. Specimen: CD8+ T cells sorted from PBMCs, collected roughly 5 days after vaccination. The receptors come from a man aged 45-65 years who received an inactivated influenza vaccine. Both conserved end residues are part of each CDR3. A D gene is named only where the DNA matches it firmly. Size tells how often a clone was seen (once, few, many) or the class of an expanded clone, and some rows leave it out.

v_call	d_call	j_call	clone_size	cdr3_nt	cdr3_aa
TRBV25-1	TRBD1	TRBJ2-7	many	TGTGCCAGCAGCCCAGGACAGGGGGCATCCTACGAGCAGTACTTC	CASSPGQGASYEQYF
TRBV9	-	TRBJ2-7	-	TGTGCCAGCAGCGTGGCCGGGAGAGACTACGAGCAGTACTTC	CASSVAGRDYEQYF
TRBV7-9	TRBD1	TRBJ2-1	-	TGTGCCAGCAGCCACAGACAGGGATCCTACAATGAGCAGTTCTTC	CASSHRQGSYNEQFF
TRBV9	-	TRBJ2-1	few	TGTGCCAGCAGTAATCTAGCAGAACAGTTCTTC	CASSNLAEQFF
TRBV5-1	-	TRBJ2-7	few	TGCGCCAGCAGCGGGACAAGGAGCTCCTACGAGCAGTACTTC	CASSGTRSSYEQYF
TRBV7-9	-	TRBJ1-4	many	TGTGCCTATGGAGGTGAAAAACTGTTTTTT	CAYGGEKLFF
TRBV4-1	TRBD1	TRBJ2-7	few	TGCGCCAGCAGCCAAGACCCTGCCTTCCGGGACAGCTCCTACGAGCAGTACTTC	CASSQDPAFRDSSYEQYF
TRBV28	TRBD2	TRBJ2-1	few	TGTGCCAGCAGTTTACTGGGACTAGCGTCGAATGAGCAGTTCTTC	CASSLLGLASNEQFF
TRBV5-6	TRBD1	TRBJ2-1	-	TGTGCCAGCAGCTACCGGACAGGGGAGGGTGATGAGCAGTTCTTC	CASSYRTGEGDEQFF
TRBV7-9	-	TRBJ2-3	-	TGTGCCATTTCGCCAGATACGCAGTATTTT	CAISPDTQYF
TRBV4-1	TRBD2	TRBJ2-5	many	TGCGCCAGCAGCCAAGGGGGAGGGCCGGAGACCCAGTACTTC	CASSQGGGPETQYF
TRBV6-2/TRBV6-3	TRBD1	TRBJ2-7	many	TGTGCCAGCTATCCGGGACAGGGCCTCTCCTTCTCCTACGAGCAGTACTTC	CASYPGQGLSFSYEQYF
TRBV12-3/TRBV12-4	-	TRBJ2-3	-	TGTGCCAGCAGTTTAGGCCCAATCACAGATACGCAGTATTTT	CASSLGPITDTQYF
TRBV9	-	TRBJ2-1	-	TGTGCCAGCAGTTTCGTGGGGGAGGACTCCTACAATGAGCAGTTCTTC	CASSFVGEDSYNEQFF
TRBV29-1	-	TRBJ2-7	many	TGCAGCGTTGAAGATGGTCGCCCCCTCGAGCAGTACTTC	CSVEDGRPLEQYF
TRBV6-1	-	TRBJ1-1	-	TGTGCCAGCAGGGGTTCTTCGGGCACTGAAGCTTTCTTT	CASRGSSGTEAFF
TRBV5-6	TRBD1	TRBJ2-7	-	TGTGCCAGCAGTGGGACAGGGGTTGCCTACGAGCAGTACTTC	CASSGTGVAYEQYF
TRBV2	-	TRBJ1-2	-	TGTGCCAGCAGTGAAGGGGGCAACTATGGCTACACCTTC	CASSEGGNYGYTF
TRBV4-1	-	TRBJ2-2	many	TGCGCCAGCCGGACGGCCCCGAACACCGGGGAGCTGTTTTTT	CASRTAPNTGELFF
TRBV12-3/TRBV12-4	-	TRBJ2-3	-	TGTGCCAGCGCGACCTACAGGACAGATACGCAGTATTTT	CASATYRTDTQYF
TRBV7-9	-	TRBJ1-6	-	TGTGCCAGCAGCTCAACGGACAGCCCTAATTCACCCCTCCACTTT	CASSSTDSPNSPLHF
TRBV11-2	-	TRBJ1-1	-	TGTGCCAGCAGCTTACATCGGGAGAACACTGAAGCTTTCTTT	CASSLHRENTEAFF
TRBV3-1	-	TRBJ2-2	many	TGTGCCAGCACCCCTGCCGGGCAAAACACCGGGGAGCTGTTTTTT	CASTPAGQNTGELFF
TRBV5-4	TRBD2	TRBJ2-3	-	TGTGCCAGCAGCTATTGGACTAGCAGCACAGATACGCAGTATTTT	CASSYWTSSTDTQYF
TRBV12-3/TRBV12-4	-	TRBJ2-7	many	TGTGCCAGCACCTTAGTAGGCAACGAGCAGTACTTC	CASTLVGNEQYF
TRBV4-2	-	TRBJ2-2	few	TGTGCCAGCAGCCAAGCGTCTGGGAACACCGGGGAGCTGTTTTTT	CASSQASGNTGELFF
TRBV7-9	TRBD1	TRBJ2-2	-	TGTGCCAGCAGCTCAGACAGGGCCGGGGAGCTGTTTTTT	CASSSDRAGELFF
TRBV29-1	-	TRBJ1-2	-	TGCAGCGCCCCCGGCGGGGCGGACTATGGCTACACCTTC	CSAPGGADYGYTF
TRBV2	TRBD2	TRBJ2-1	few	TGTGCCAGCATGGGGCTAGCGGGCATATATAACAATGAGCAGTTCTTC	CASMGLAGIYNNEQFF
TRBV20-1	-	TRBJ2-2	-	TGCAGTGTAGAGGACGGGAACACCGGGGAGCTGTTTTTT	CSVEDGNTGELFF
TRBV3-1	-	TRBJ1-5	few	TGTGCCAGCTCCGGTGGGAGCAATCAGCCCCAGCATTTT	CASSGGSNQPQHF
TRBV16	TRBD1	TRBJ2-1	-	TGTGCCAGCAGCCAATCAGCGGGGACAGGGGGCAATGAGCAGTTCTTC	CASSQSAGTGGNEQFF
TRBV6-2/TRBV6-3	-	TRBJ2-1	-	TGTGCCAGCAGTTACGGGGGGCTGGACAATGAGCAGTTCTTC	CASSYGGLDNEQFF
TRBV12-3/TRBV12-4	-	TRBJ2-5	-	TGTGCCAGCAGGCAGGGTAGAGAGACCCAGTACTTC	CASRQGRETQYF
TRBV7-9	-	TRBJ2-4	few	TGTGCCAGCAGCTTAGGAGCAGGGTTGAGGTACTTC	CASSLGAGLRYF